Listed here are 22 T cell receptor beta chains from one sample, sequenced in a study of blood T cell repertoires in COVID-19. Sequencing was performed with immunoSEQ multiplex PCR; in TCRdb, only in-frame clones are kept and a portion is missing. The table includes 80,000 or so clones, roughly 80% detected once. Sequencing input: peripheral blood. Receptor source: a woman aged 80 or over with acute or convalescent COVID-19.

The chain links TRBV9 to TRBJ2-3; D is possibly TRBD2 (6 bases). This CDR3 contains 15 residues. CDR1 and CDR2 (germline): SGDLS, YYNGEE. The V end lost 4 bases, the J end lost 3 bases, and 15 bases lay between the germline ends. The CDR3 bases are TGTGCCAGCAGCCTAGGGTCTGGGGGGACAGATACGCAGTATTTT. Its translation: CASSLGSGGTDTQYF.

The rearrangement uses TRBV3-1 (or the pseudogene TRBV3-2) and TRBJ2-1; D is ambiguous. Germline V gene lookup returns CDR1 LGHDT and CDR2 YNNKEL (reference sequence). The CDR3 runs 15 residues. V was trimmed by 3 bases and J by 2 bases, leaving 11 bases between them. This CDR3 is CASSHISGPYNEQFF. DNA for the CDR3: TGTGCCAGCAGCCACATTAGTGGGCCCTACAATGAGCAGTTCTTC.

The gene calls are TRBV28 and TRBJ2-6; D gene uncertain. Trimming removed 6 bases from V and 0 bases from J, with 9 bases in between. Germline lookup yields CDR1 MDHEN and CDR2 SYDVKM. The CDR3 extends over 15 amino acids. As DNA, the CDR3 is TGTGCCAGCAGACAGCAGAGCTCTGGGGCCAACGTCCTGACTTTC. It yields the protein CASRQQSSGANVLTF.

This chain joins TRBV6-5 and TRBJ1-4; a weak D match, TRBD1 (5 bases). CDR1 and CDR2 (germline): MNHEY, SVGAGI. The CDR3 consists of 14 residues. Trimming left V 10 bases short and J 0 bases short, with 12 bases between. In DNA form, the CDR3 reads TGTGCCATCCTACAGGCACCAACTAATGAAAAACTGTTTTTT. This encodes CAILQAPTNEKLFF.

The V and J genes are TRBV13 and TRBJ2-3, with D unresolved. The CDR3 is 13 residues long. The ends were cut back, 5 bases at V and 1 base at J, with 7 bases in the middle. Per germline, CDR1 PRHDT and CDR2 FYEKMQ (reference sequence). The CDR3 coding sequence is TGTGCCAGCAGCCTTACTCGCACAGATACGCAGTATTTT. It translates to CASSLTRTDTQYF.

In DNA form, the CDR3 reads TGTGCCAGTAGTAGGGACAGGGGAGAGACTGAAGCTTTCTTT. This translates into CASSRDRGETEAFF. The chain uses TRBV19 and TRBJ1-1, with 10 bases identical to TRBD1. The ends lost 4 bases at V and 5 bases at J; junction bases unmatched: 4. In germline, CDR1 is LNHDA, CDR2 SQIVND (reference sequence). The CDR3 is 14 residues long.

The chain uses TRBV6-1 and TRBJ2-5; D is uncertain. V lost 0 bases and J 2 bases, leaving 7 bases between the germline ends. The CDR3 is made up of 14 amino acids. Germline loops: CDR1 MNHNS, CDR2 SASEGT. DNA of the CDR3: TGTGCCAGCAGTGAAGCGGGCAGACAAGAGACCCAGTACTTC. Protein sequence: CASSEAGRQETQYF.

The chain recombines TRBV4-3 with TRBJ2-3, with 10 nucleotides matching TRBD2. This CDR3 comprises 18 residues. In germline, CDR1 is LGHNA, CDR2 YSLEER. The V and J ends lost 0 bases and 0 bases, in that order; junction bases with no gene match: 6. The CDR3: CASSQELAGLGSTDTQYF. The CDR3 bases are TGCGCCAGCAGCCAAGAACTAGCGGGGTTAGGGAGCACAGATACGCAGTATTTT.

The V call is TRBV20-1, the J call TRBJ2-7, with a possible D match to TRBD2 (6 bases). The CDR3 runs to 14 residues. Germline assignment: CDR1 DFQATT and CDR2 SNEGSKA (reference sequence). Trimming removed 3 bases at V and 3 bases at J, with 15 bases between. CDR3 loop: CSASKTPDYYEQYF. The CDR3 region has the DNA TGCAGTGCTAGTAAGACTCCGGACTACTACGAGCAGTACTTC.

This chain links TRBV7-6 with TRBJ2-3; maybe TRBD2 (6 bases). The CDR3 is made up of 19 amino acids. Trimming shortened V by 1 base and J by 2 bases, and 22 bases separated the two germline ends. Germline lookup yields CDR1 SGHVS and CDR2 FNYEAQ. CDR3 protein: CASSLGGGSGGTNTDTQYF. CDR3 DNA: TGTGCCAGCAGCTTAGGTGGGGGATCCGGGGGTACTAACACAGATACGCAGTATTTT.

The CDR3 is CASGRGGGHMNTEAFF. The CDR3, as DNA: TGTGCCAGCGGCCGGGGTGGGGGCCACATGAACACTGAAGCTTTCTTT. The rearrangement joins TRBV3-1 (or the pseudogene TRBV3-2) to TRBJ1-1; possible D gene TRBD1, 6 bases. The length of the CDR3 is 16 residues. V lost 8 bases and J lost 0, with 19 bases in between. CDR1 is LGHDT and CDR2 is YNNKEL in the germline V gene (reference sequence).

The chain is built from TRBV5-1 and TRBJ2-1; a possible D gene is TRBD2 (6 bases). The CDR3 has 15 residues. Germline CDR1 and CDR2: SGHRS and YFSETQ. The V gene lost 0 bases and the J gene lost 6 bases, with 13 bases spanning the gap. The CDR3 protein is CASSLGYGGVNEQFF. The CDR3 DNA reads as TGCGCCAGCAGCTTGGGGTACGGCGGGGTCAATGAGCAGTTCTTC.

This clone was observed a single time. The chain combines TRBV7-8 with TRBJ1-1, with D possibly being TRBD1 (5 bases). V shed 1 base and J shed 2 bases, with 11 bases lying between them. CDR1 and CDR2 from the germline V gene are SGHVS and FQNEAQ. The CDR3 extends over 15 amino acids. The CDR3 DNA reads as TGTGCCAGCAGCTTAGTGCCAGGGCCCAACACTGAAGCTTTCTTT. Protein: CASSLVPGPNTEAFF.

The chain combines TRBV7-8 with TRBJ2-5; the D gene is possibly TRBD2 (5 bases). The CDR3 contains 14 residues. Trimming pared 0 bases from V and 5 bases from J, leaving 10 bases between. Germline V CDR1 and CDR2: SGHVS, FQNEAQ. CDR3 DNA: TGTGCCAGCAGCTTAGCCGGGAACAGCGAGACCCAGTACTTC. Its translation is CASSLAGNSETQYF.

The rearrangement links TRBV19 to TRBJ2-1; D is perhaps TRBD1 (6 bases). CDR3 size: 16 residues. Germline loops: CDR1 LNHDA, CDR2 SQIVND (reference sequence). V was trimmed by 0 bases and J by 0 bases, leaving 9 bases between them. CDR3 in amino acids: CASSIDQGSSYNEQFF. CDR3 sequence (DNA): TGTGCCAGTAGTATAGATCAGGGGAGCTCCTACAATGAGCAGTTCTTC.

V usage is TRBV5-1 and J usage is TRBJ2-5, with a weak D call TRBD2 (6 bases). Trimming pared 0 bases from V and 7 bases from J, leaving 22 bases between. Germline CDR1 reads SGHRS; CDR2 reads YFSETQ. This CDR3 is 17 amino acids long. The CDR3, as DNA: TGCGCCAGCAGCTTGGCTTTTACCGGGACCCCGGAGGGGACCCAGTACTTC. Translated, it gives CASSLAFTGTPEGTQYF.

This rearrangement joins TRBV21-1 to TRBJ2-1; the table's D call TRBD2 went unverified against the DNA. TRBV21-1 is a pseudogene. CDR3 length: 18 residues. This chain's CDR3 is CASSRTSGGWSSYNEQFF. The CDR3 coding sequence is TGTGCCAGCAGCCGGACTAGCGGGGGGTGGAGCTCCTACAATGAGCAGTTCTTC.

This clone was found once. This sequence joins TRBV9 and TRBJ1-6; D remains ambiguous. Trimming pared 5 bases from V and 8 bases from J, leaving 26 bases between. There are 18 residues in the CDR3. Germline lookup yields CDR1 SGDLS and CDR2 YYNGEE. The CDR3 DNA reads TGTGCCAGCAGTGCAGCCGGCGGGTCCGGGCCCGACCATTCACCCCTCCACTTT. This sequence encodes CASSAAGGSGPDHSPLHF.

V usage is TRBV18 and J usage is TRBJ1-4, with a weak D call TRBD1 (6 bases). V was pared by 3 bases and J by 1 base, with 9 bases between. Germline loops: CDR1 KGHSH, CDR2 LQKENI. This CDR3 has 15 residues. CDR3 sequence (DNA): TGTGCCAGCTCACCGGTACAGGGAACTAATGAAAAACTGTTTTTT. This translates into CASSPVQGTNEKLFF.

The chain combines TRBV19 with TRBJ2-2; D is undetermined. V was shortened by 5 bases and J by 1 base, with 8 bases between the two germline ends. Germline V lookup: CDR1 LNHDA, CDR2 SQIVND (reference sequence). The CDR3 covers 14 residues. CDR3 region: CASSVHRNTGELFF. The CDR3 DNA sequence: TGTGCCAGTAGTGTCCACAGGAACACCGGGGAGCTGTTTTTT.

The chain's CDR3 is CASSYKGTGGLAEAFF. CDR3 nucleotides: TGTGCCAGCAGTTACAAGGGGACAGGGGGACTGGCTGAAGCTTTCTTT. The chain joins TRBV6-5 to TRBJ1-1; TRBD1 agrees at 11 bases. Germline V gene lookup returns CDR1 MNHEY and CDR2 SVGAGI. The CDR3 length is 16 residues. The V gene end was trimmed by 2 bases and the J gene end by 6 bases; junction bases not matched to a gene: 8.

This chain joins TRBV18 and TRBJ2-7; TRBD1 is a possible D gene (6 bases). CDR3 size: 14 residues. Germline V gene data show CDR1 as KGHSH and CDR2 as LQKENI. V gave up 0 bases and J gave up 1 base, with 7 bases separating them. Here the CDR3 DNA reads TGTGCCAGCTCACCACCGGGACAATCCTACGAGCAGTACTTC. This gives the protein CASSPPGQSYEQYF.